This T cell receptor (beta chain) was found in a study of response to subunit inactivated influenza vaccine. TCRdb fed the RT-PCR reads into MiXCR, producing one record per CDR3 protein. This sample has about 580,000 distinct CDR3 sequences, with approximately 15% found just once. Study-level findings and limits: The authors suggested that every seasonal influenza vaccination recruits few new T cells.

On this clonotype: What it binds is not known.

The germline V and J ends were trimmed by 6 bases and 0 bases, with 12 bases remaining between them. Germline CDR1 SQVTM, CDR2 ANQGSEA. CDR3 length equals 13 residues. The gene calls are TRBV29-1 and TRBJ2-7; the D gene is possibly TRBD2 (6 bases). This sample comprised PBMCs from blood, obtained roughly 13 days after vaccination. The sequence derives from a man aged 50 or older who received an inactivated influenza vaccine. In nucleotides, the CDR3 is TGCAGCGTCCGGGACTTGCGCTCCTACGAGCAGTACTTC. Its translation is CSVRDLRSYEQYF.